These T cell receptor beta chains were read from a single sample in a study of blood T cell repertoires in COVID-19. Some clones are missing from TCRdb's copy, which holds only in-frame ones; the method was immunoSEQ multiplex PCR. The sample holds roughly 120,000 clones, 86% seen once. Sequenced input: peripheral blood. These receptors were obtained from a man in his sixties or seventies who had recovered from COVID-19. CDR3s include the opening cysteine and the closing phenylalanine or tryptophan. A D gene is named only where the DNA matches it firmly. Some rows have no size entry. The others give once, few or many, or a class for an expanded clone.

>.|.|TRBJ1-1|TRBV9
CASSGGFTTAEAFF
TGTGCCAGCAGCGGAGGTTTTACGACAGCCGAAGCTTTCTTT
>.|TRBD2|TRBJ2-3|TRBV5-1
CASSRTRGQTDTQYF
TGCGCCAGCAGCAGGACTAGAGGGCAAACAGATACGCAGTATTTT
>.|TRBD2|TRBJ2-1|TRBV3-1/TRBV3-2
CASSPYSGSVDEQFF
TGTGCCAGCAGCCCCTATAGCGGGAGTGTCGATGAGCAGTTCTTC
>.|.|TRBJ1-2|TRBV7-3
CASSLGGNYGYTF
TGTGCCAGCAGCTTAGGGGGGAACTATGGCTACACCTTC
>.|TRBD1|TRBJ2-7|TRBV4-1
CASSLRPGQENYEQYF
TGCGCCAGCAGCCTCCGGCCAGGACAGGAGAACTACGAGCAGTACTTC
>few|.|TRBJ1-1|TRBV28
CASTDIAITEAFF
TGTGCCAGCACTGACATCGCAATCACTGAAGCTTTCTTT
>.|TRBD2|TRBJ2-3|TRBV5-1
CASSTLAGVGTDTQYF
TGCGCCAGCAGCACCTTAGCGGGAGTGGGCACAGATACGCAGTATTTT
>.|TRBD2|TRBJ2-7|TRBV28
CASSLRGGAYEQYF
TGTGCCAGCAGTTTACGCGGGGGGGCATACGAGCAGTACTTC
>few|.|TRBJ1-1|TRBV7-3
CASSQTGGGFTEAFF
TGTGCCAGCAGCCAAACAGGAGGAGGGTTCACTGAAGCTTTCTTT
>once|TRBD1|TRBJ1-1|TRBV7-2
CAIPPKGTGQGEADTEAFF
TGTGCCATCCCCCCTAAAGGGACAGGGCAAGGGGAGGCGGACACTGAAGCTTTCTTT
>.|TRBD2|TRBJ2-5|TRBV5-4
CASSLYLAGGVETQYF
TGTGCCAGCAGCCTATATCTAGCGGGGGGGGTAGAGACCCAGTACTTC